This T cell receptor beta chain was sequenced for a study of T cells in Graves' hyperthyroidism and ophthalmopathy. Study results and limitations: Ophthalmopathy was separated from stable hyperthyroidism by a 13 V-J model.

As concerns this clonotype: Antigen specificity is unknown.

Regions amplified from RNA transcripts were the TCR beta CDR3 regions. Using the HTBI primer set, a first-round RT-PCR was run on the TCR CDR3. TCRdb passed the multiplex PCR reads through MiXCR, listing each CDR3 protein once. The sample includes 400,000 to 500,000 distinct CDR3 sequences, approximately 14% of them seen just once. Germline loops: CDR1 KGHSH, CDR2 LQKENI. V was pared by 3 bases and J by 8 bases, with 10 bases of the junction left unmatched. The CDR3 covers 15 residues. Patients between 18 and 65 years old had hyperthyroidism, newly diagnosed and lasting under 2 months. A roughly 9.1 ml volume of fresh peripheral blood provided the PBMCs.

The chain couples TRBV18 to TRBJ1-3, with 7 bases that match TRBD1. The TCR originated in a woman in her late teens or twenties with Graves' hyperthyroidism. Material for sequencing was blood. The CDR3 DNA follows: TGTGCCAGCTCACCGGGACAGACAACAACGCACACCATATATTTT. Translated: CASSPGQTTTHTIYF.